The 15 T cell receptor beta chains reported below all come from one sample, sequenced in a study of T cells after yellow fever vaccination (dated by TCRdb to between 2018 and 2021). The sample's treatment or condition, from its label and the paper: live attenuated yellow fever vaccine strain. The receptor library was made with 5' RACE. Sequencing instrument: Illumina NovaSeq 6000. TCRdb took the public reads, trimmed them with fastp at Q25, ran MiXCR for clone calling and kept in-frame beta chains. All rows with the same CDR3 protein become a single entry with the most common DNA and genes. For this sample there are a few hundred thousand distinct CDR3 sequences; 3% to 4.5% appear just once. In total, the top ten clones hold 20% to 25% of the sample. The sequencing here drew on PBMCs, taken 5 days after the yellow fever booster vaccination. The receptor source for this set is a man younger than 35 who received the YFV17D yellow fever vaccine.

This clonotype was counted at least ten times. This chain joins TRBV28 and TRBJ2-2; 7 bases match TRBD1. V lost 6 bases and J lost 5; bases outside the gene matches: 12. The CDR3 has 16 residues. Germline V gene lookup returns CDR1 MDHEN and CDR2 SYDVKM. CDR3 sequence: CASSKTQTGRTGELFF. Written as DNA, the CDR3 is TGTGCCAGCAGCAAAACCCAGACAGGGAGAACCGGGGAGCTGTTTTTT.

CDR3 coding DNA: TGTGCCAGCAGTACCGGCAGGTACATCGAGCCCCAGCATTTT. Protein sequence: CASSTGRYIEPQHF. The J gene is TRBJ1-5, the V gene TRBV6-6; D remains unclear. Germline V gene sequence: CDR1 MNHNY, CDR2 SVGAGI (reference sequence). Trimming left V 5 bases short and J 8 bases short, with 16 bases between. The CDR3 is 14 amino acids.

The rearrangement uses TRBV4-1 and TRBJ2-2; D perhaps matches TRBD2 (6 bases). Germline CDR1 MGHRA, CDR2 YSYEKL. V lost 5 bases and J 3 bases, leaving 10 bases between the germline ends. The CDR3 spans 14 residues. The CDR3 region has the DNA TGCGCCAGCAGCTGGGGGGATTACACCGGGGAGCTGTTTTTT. As protein: CASSWGDYTGELFF.

This clonotype has just a few counts. The CDR3 here is CASSPGQGSLFTQYF. The DNA of the CDR3 is TGTGCCAGCAGCCCGGGACAAGGGAGTCTTTTTACGCAGTATTTT. The chain employs TRBV7-3 and TRBJ2-3; D may be TRBD1 (6 bases). The V gene lost 5 bases and the J gene lost 8 bases, with 20 bases spanning the gap. The CDR3 contains 15 residues. CDR1 is SGHTA and CDR2 is FQGTGA in the germline V gene.

In this sample, this clonotype turned up a few times. The rearrangement uses TRBV4-1 and TRBJ1-2; D not resolved. The germline V gene has CDR1 MGHRA and CDR2 YSYEKL. Trimming pared 1 base from V and 6 bases from J, leaving 21 bases between. The CDR3 spans 17 residues. The CDR3 DNA reads as TGCGCCAGCAGCCAAGTTGGACGGGATGCCAGCGGGGATGGCTACACCTTC. This translates into CASSQVGRDASGDGYTF.

In the case of this clonotype: One end of the junction fails to match germline, which may point to a read error. V is TRBV12-5 and J is TRBJ1-2; 8 bases are a match to TRBD1. The CDR3 totals 12 residues. Germline CDR1 and CDR2: LGHNT and FRNRAP. The CDR3 sequence: CASGSTRWDRLF. The CDR3 DNA reads TGTGCTAGTGGTTCGACCCGATGGGACAGGCTCTTC.

This rearrangement joins TRBV12-3 or TRBV12-4 to TRBJ2-7; D is unclear. The CDR3 loop spans 13 amino acids. V gave up 6 bases and J gave up 3 bases, with 12 bases separating them. The CDR3 DNA reads TGTGCCAGCAGGGTCGCTGGGGACTACGAGCAGTACTTC. It yields the protein CASRVAGDYEQYF.

This clonotype was detected ten times or more. The chain carries TRBV6-4 and TRBJ2-1, with TRBD1 matching over 7 bases. The CDR3 has 15 amino acids. Germline V gives CDR1 MRHNA, CDR2 SNTAGT. V lost 2 bases and J lost 4; bases outside the gene matches: 5. The CDR3 spells CASSDTTGAYNEQFF. DNA for the CDR3: TGTGCCAGCAGTGACACCACAGGGGCGTACAATGAGCAGTTCTTC.

This clonotype occurred many times. The chain employs TRBV27 and TRBJ1-5; D gene ambiguous. CDR1 is MNHEY, CDR2 SMNVEV, per germline (reference sequence). This CDR3 region has 15 residues. V lost 6 bases and J 0 bases, leaving 12 bases between the germline ends. The CDR3 nucleotides are TGTGCCAGCAGGCCGACGGAGAATAGCAATCAGCCCCAGCATTTT. Protein: CASRPTENSNQPQHF.

This clonotype was picked up many times. CDR3 protein: CAISETLMNTEAFF. CDR3 DNA: TGTGCCATCAGTGAGACGCTTATGAACACTGAAGCTTTCTTT. The V and J genes are TRBV10-3 and TRBJ1-1, with no clear D. Trimming shortened V by 2 bases and J by 0 bases, and 7 bases separated the two germline ends. Germline V lookup: CDR1 ENHRY, CDR2 SYGVKD. This CDR3 is built from 14 residues.

This clonotype was seen a handful of times. J is TRBJ2-5 and V is TRBV5-4, with 7 bases that match TRBD2. This CDR3 contains 15 residues. The ends lost 1 base at V and 3 bases at J; junction bases unmatched: 6. The V gene's germline CDR1 is SGHNT and CDR2 YYREEE (reference sequence). The CDR3 bases are TGTGCCAGCAGCTTGAGCTCCACTAGCGAAGAGACCCAGTACTTC. It codes for CASSLSSTSEETQYF.

The chain links TRBV9 to TRBJ1-5, with 7 bases that match TRBD1. The CDR3 is made up of 15 amino acids. The V and J ends lost 3 bases and 5 bases, in that order; junction bases with no gene match: 8. Germline values: CDR1 SGDLS, CDR2 YYNGEE. CDR3 loop: CASSAGTVADQPQHF. The DNA for the CDR3 is TGTGCCAGCAGCGCCGGGACAGTTGCCGATCAGCCCCAGCATTTT.

The V call is TRBV4-1, the J call TRBJ1-6; D uncertain. With 6 bases removed from V and 7 bases from J, the gap between germline ends came to 19 bases. Germline assignment: CDR1 MGHRA and CDR2 YSYEKL. The CDR3 spans 16 residues. CDR3 DNA sequence: TGCGCCAGCAGTCGCGTTTATGGGGTGGAGAATTCACCCCTCCACTTT. Its translation is CASSRVYGVENSPLHF.

This clonotype was recorded at least ten times. The chain couples TRBV6-2 or TRBV6-3 to TRBJ2-4, with 7 nucleotides matching TRBD1. The germline V gene has CDR1 MNHEY and CDR2 SVGEGT. V shed 5 bases, J shed 5 bases, and the junction held 9 bases outside the gene matches. The CDR3 length is 15 residues. This CDR3 is CASSPSRGRENIQYF. The CDR3 DNA reads as TGTGCCAGCAGTCCTTCGAGGGGGCGAGAAAACATTCAGTACTTC.

This clonotype showed up many times. V gene TRBV5-1 combines with J gene TRBJ2-5, with D perhaps assigned TRBD1 or TRBD2 (5 bases each). This CDR3 region has 13 residues. Trimming left V 2 bases short and J 5 bases short, with 10 bases between. Germline CDR1 SGHRS, CDR2 YFSETQ. The CDR3 region has the DNA TGCGCCAGCAGCTTCAGGGAGCAGGAGACCCAGTACTTC. Translating gives CASSFREQETQYF.